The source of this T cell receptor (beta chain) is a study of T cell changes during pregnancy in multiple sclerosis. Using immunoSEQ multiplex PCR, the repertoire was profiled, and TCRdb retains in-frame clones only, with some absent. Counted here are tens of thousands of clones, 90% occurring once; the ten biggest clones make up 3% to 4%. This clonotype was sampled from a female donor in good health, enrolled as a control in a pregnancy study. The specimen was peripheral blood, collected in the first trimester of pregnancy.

This CDR3 is CASSPGGQPQHF. The CDR3 DNA reads TGTGCCAGCAGCCCCGGGGGGCAGCCCCAGCATTTT. The chain uses TRBV7-9 and TRBJ1-5; perhaps TRBD1 as D (5 bases). V was clipped by 5 bases and J by 7 bases, with 9 bases between them. CDR3 length equals 12 residues. CDR1 and CDR2 from the germline V gene are SEHNR and FQNEAQ (reference sequence).